This TCR beta chain is drawn from a study of shared clonotypes between healthy human individuals. The study's findings and limits: Depth of sequencing was expected to influence donor clonotype sharing. The sampled material consisted only of blood, and tissue repertoires are likely to differ. Non-shared clonotypes showed lower generation probabilities than clonotypes common to all four donors. Roughly 4.7% was the fraction of naive CD4 clonotypes found shared across several donors.

On this clone: Its antigen is unknown.

With 5 bases clipped from V and 6 bases from J, the junction kept 8 bases outside the gene matches. CDR3 length: 15 amino acids. Looked up from germline, CDR1 is MNHEY and CDR2 is SVGAGI. The table came from immunoSEQ multiplex PCR; TCRdb's copy has only in-frame clones and leaves some out. This sample yields approximately 1.5 million clones, of which approximately 98% are seen a single time; roughly 0.4% belongs to the top ten. The gene calls are TRBV6-5 and TRBJ2-2; 8 nucleotides line up with TRBD2. This TCR was sampled from a man aged 30-40 years in good health. Specimen: naive CD4+ T cells sorted from blood. Subset here: CD45RA+ positively selected. CDR3 sequence reads: CASSPGLVISGELFF. The CDR3 DNA reads TGTGCCAGCAGTCCGGGACTAGTGATTTCCGGGGAGCTGTTTTTT.